This T cell receptor beta chain was captured by sequencing in a study of shared clonotypes between healthy human individuals. Study results and caveats: Owing to a small donor count, the genetic and exposure-history diversity represented was limited. Roughly 5% of naive CD4 clonotypes were common to a handful of donors.

Germline V gene data show CDR1 as SNHLY and CDR2 as FYNNEI. The J segment lost 3 bases and the V segment lost 10 bases, leaving 3 bases of the junction unmatched. This CDR3 spans 12 amino acids. Positive CCR7 selection of CD45RO-negative cells yielded the naive CD8 cells, and terminally differentiated effector memory CD45RA+ cells were excluded. Adult donors, all healthy and HIV-negative, had no recent acute infections or vaccinations. In the original workflow: ImmunoSEQ output held junction-only sequences without quality scores, so filtering differed. Sequencing was performed with immunoSEQ multiplex PCR; in TCRdb, only in-frame clones are kept and a portion is missing. The V and J calls and the clone size are those of that table, but D and trimming were determined from the DNA. Seen here are approximately 720,000 clones, 92% observed once, and the top ten hold approximately 24%. Worth noting for this clone: No antigen is known for it. This specimen includes other DNA sequences encoding the same CDR3.

This chain uses TRBV2 with TRBJ2-7, with TRBD2 identical over 10 bases. The sequenced sample was naive CD8+ T cells sorted from blood. The TCR sequence derives from a young man in good health. DNA of the CDR3: TGTGCCACTAGGACTAGCGGCTACGAGCAGTACTTC. This translates into CATRTSGYEQYF.